These 19 T cell receptor beta chains were all obtained from the same sample, sequenced in a study of T cells after yellow fever vaccination. TCRdb re-called the 5' RACE reads with MiXCR, one entry per CDR3 protein. The sample includes around 360,000 distinct CDR3 sequences, around a tenth of them seen just once. The sample was PBMCs, taken on the day of the first yellow fever vaccination. The receptors stem from a man aged 18 to 29 who received the YFV17D yellow fever vaccine.

This clonotype was seen only a few times. The chain uses TRBV20-1 and TRBJ1-4, with D possibly matching TRBD1 (6 bases). This CDR3 has 13 amino acids. From germline, CDR1 is DFQATT and CDR2 SNEGSKA (reference sequence). Trimming removed 4 bases at V and 5 bases at J, with 11 bases between. In DNA form, the CDR3 reads TGCAGTGCTACCGGACAGAAGAATGAAAAACTGTTTTTT. Protein sequence: CSATGQKNEKLFF.

This clonotype came up a few times. V and J are TRBV6-5 and TRBJ1-1, with unresolved D. There are 14 residues in the CDR3. Germline CDR1 is MNHEY and CDR2 is SVGAGI. The V end lost 6 bases, the J end lost 0 bases, and 11 bases lay between the germline ends. This CDR3 is CASSRTRVNTEAFF. Here the CDR3 DNA reads TGTGCCAGCAGCCGAACTCGGGTGAACACTGAAGCTTTCTTT.

This clonotype was picked up many times. This chain links TRBV10-1 with TRBJ2-2, with TRBD2 as a possible D gene (5 bases). Germline assignment: CDR1 WNHNN and CDR2 SYGVQD (reference sequence). CDR3 length: 13 residues. V was pared by 3 bases and J by 3 bases, with 5 bases between. The CDR3 DNA follows: TGCGCCAGCAGTGACGGGGACACCGGGGAGCTGTTTTTT. As protein: CASSDGDTGELFF.

CDR3 residues: CASTGGRGGDQPQHF. In DNA, the CDR3 is TGTGCCAGCACCGGCGGCAGGGGGGGAGATCAGCCCCAGCATTTT. V and J are TRBV2 and TRBJ1-5, with TRBD1 identical over 7 bases. The CDR3 is 15 residues long. Germline-derived CDR1 and CDR2 are SNHLY and FYNNEI. V gave up 7 bases and J gave up 5 bases; unmatched junction bases: 11.

This clonotype has only a few counts. This rearrangement joins TRBV20-1 to TRBJ2-3; TRBD1 aligns across 7 bases. V was clipped by 2 bases and J by 6 bases; unmatched bases: 2. CDR3 length equals 12 residues. Germline assignment: CDR1 DFQATT and CDR2 SNEGSKA (reference sequence). CDR3 protein: CSARPQGDTQYF. CDR3 coding DNA: TGCAGTGCTAGACCACAGGGGGATACGCAGTATTTT.

The sample holds many counts of this clonotype. The rearrangement links TRBV7-6 to TRBJ2-3; 8 bases agree with TRBD2. Germline-derived CDR1 and CDR2 are SGHVS and FNYEAQ. The ends lost 6 bases at V and 5 bases at J; junction bases unmatched: 10. The CDR3 contains 15 residues. CDR3 loop: CASSRAGGLEDTQYF. The CDR3 nucleotides read TGTGCCAGCAGTCGTGCGGGGGGATTAGAAGATACGCAGTATTTT.

The V gene is TRBV4-1, the J gene TRBJ1-2, with 9 bases fitting TRBD1. This CDR3 comprises 19 residues. V dropped 0 bases and J dropped 0; count of bases not matched to a gene: 11. The germline CDR1 and CDR2 sequences are MGHRA and YSYEKL. The CDR3, as DNA: TGCGCCAGCAGCCAAGAAATCAAACAGGGGGCGCGGGCTAACTATGGCTACACCTTC. This encodes CASSQEIKQGARANYGYTF.

This clonotype was counted a few times. This chain uses TRBV20-1 with TRBJ1-1; 7 positions agree with TRBD1. This CDR3 is 14 amino acids long. Unmatched junction bases numbered 3, after V lost 1 base and J lost 1 base. From germline, CDR1 is DFQATT and CDR2 SNEGSKA (reference sequence). The CDR3 sequence: CSARGDRENTEAFF. CDR3 in DNA: TGCAGTGCTAGAGGCGACAGGGAGAACACTGAAGCTTTCTTT.

This clonotype was counted a few times. V and J are TRBV9 and TRBJ1-1; 8 positions agree with TRBD1. Germline trimming cut 5 bases from V and 5 bases from J; bases unmatched to any gene: 14. The CDR3 length is 16 residues. Germline CDR1 is SGDLS and CDR2 is YYNGEE. The CDR3 sequence: CASSGQGKPRWTEAFF. Here the CDR3 DNA reads TGTGCCAGCAGTGGACAGGGAAAACCTCGGTGGACTGAAGCTTTCTTT.

This clonotype has more than one count but fewer than ten. The chain employs TRBV18 and TRBJ2-7; D is possibly TRBD2 (5 bases). The germline V gene encodes CDR1 KGHSH and CDR2 LQKENI. V shed 3 bases and J shed 6 bases, with 15 bases lying between them. This CDR3 is built from 14 residues. CDR3 residues: CASSPTSGGSEQYF. CDR3 sequence (DNA): TGTGCCAGCTCACCGACCAGCGGCGGTTCCGAGCAGTACTTC.

V and J are TRBV27 and TRBJ1-5, with a tentative D call TRBD1 (6 bases). The CDR3 is 13 amino acids. Germline CDR1 MNHEY, CDR2 SMNVEV (reference sequence). Trimming left V 5 bases short and J 12 bases short, with 17 bases between. Here the CDR3 reads CASSPRGQGDQHF. In nucleotides, the CDR3 is TGTGCCAGCAGTCCCAGGGGCCAGGGAGACCAGCATTTT.

There are a few counts of this clonotype. The rearrangement joins TRBV4-1 to TRBJ2-2; 8 bases line up with TRBD1. This CDR3 is 17 amino acids long. Per the germline V gene, CDR1 is MGHRA and CDR2 is YSYEKL. Trimming removed 0 bases from V and 4 bases from J; junction bases left unmatched: 7. The CDR3 reads CASSQDRGRGGTGELFF. CDR3 coding DNA: TGCGCCAGCAGCCAAGACAGGGGGCGCGGTGGCACCGGGGAGCTGTTTTTT.

The chain couples TRBV18 to TRBJ2-5, with 7 nucleotides matching TRBD1. V shed 2 bases, J shed 0 bases, and the junction held 3 bases outside the gene matches. Germline values: CDR1 KGHSH, CDR2 LQKENI. This CDR3 region has 15 residues. The chain's CDR3 is CASSPNRGYQETQYF. The CDR3 nucleotides are TGTGCCAGCTCACCAAACAGGGGATACCAAGAGACCCAGTACTTC.

The CDR3 nucleotides read TGCAGCGTTGAAGTTCTGGACAGGGGTACGGAGACCCAGTACTTC. It is translated as CSVEVLDRGTETQYF. This rearrangement joins TRBV29-1 to TRBJ2-5; 9 nucleotides line up with TRBD1. There are 15 residues in the CDR3. Germline-derived CDR1 and CDR2 are SQVTM and ANQGSEA. The trim removed 1 base at V and 5 bases at J, leaving 8 bases unmatched.

This clonotype occurred a few times. The genes are TRBV7-2 and TRBJ1-2; D is ambiguous. V lost 5 bases and J lost 2, with 6 bases in between. The germline gives CDR1 SGHTA, CDR2 FQGNSA. This CDR3 has 12 residues. CDR3 sequence (DNA): TGTGCCAGCAGCCCGCCCAACTATGGCTACACCTTC. It codes for CASSPPNYGYTF.

This chain connects TRBV7-9 to TRBJ2-3; TRBD2 matches at 10 bases. Germline-derived CDR1 and CDR2 are SEHNR and FQNEAQ (reference sequence). V dropped 5 bases and J dropped 4; count of bases not matched to a gene: 9. The CDR3 runs to 16 residues. The CDR3 DNA sequence: TGTGCCAGCAGCATTTCGCGAGCGGGGGGGCCAGATACGCAGTATTTT. Its protein is CASSISRAGGPDTQYF.

The chain has TRBV4-3 and TRBJ1-2; D is ambiguous. Germline CDR1 LGHNA, CDR2 YSLEER. Deletions cut 0 bases from V and 8 bases from J, with 13 bases between. The CDR3 has 14 amino acids. The CDR3 reads CASSQDTGYRGYTF. CDR3 bases: TGCGCCAGCAGCCAAGATACGGGGTATAGAGGCTACACCTTC.

In this sample, this clonotype turned up a few times. The chain combines TRBV29-1 with TRBJ2-5; TRBD1 is a possible D gene (6 bases). The V gene's germline CDR1 is SQVTM and CDR2 ANQGSEA. This CDR3 region has 12 residues. V lost 4 bases, J lost 1 base, and 7 bases lay in between. The DNA for the CDR3 is TGCAGCGTTGCAGGGGTCCAAGAGACCCAGTACTTC. Translating gives CSVAGVQETQYF.

Ten or more counts support this clonotype. V is TRBV2 and J is TRBJ2-3; D is uncertain. Deletions cut 3 bases from V and 0 bases from J, with 10 bases between. This CDR3 region has 15 residues. Germline CDR1 reads SNHLY; CDR2 reads FYNNEI. The CDR3 DNA sequence: TGTGCCAGCAGTGACTTGGCAGCTAGCACAGATACGCAGTATTTT. This gives the protein CASSDLAASTDTQYF.